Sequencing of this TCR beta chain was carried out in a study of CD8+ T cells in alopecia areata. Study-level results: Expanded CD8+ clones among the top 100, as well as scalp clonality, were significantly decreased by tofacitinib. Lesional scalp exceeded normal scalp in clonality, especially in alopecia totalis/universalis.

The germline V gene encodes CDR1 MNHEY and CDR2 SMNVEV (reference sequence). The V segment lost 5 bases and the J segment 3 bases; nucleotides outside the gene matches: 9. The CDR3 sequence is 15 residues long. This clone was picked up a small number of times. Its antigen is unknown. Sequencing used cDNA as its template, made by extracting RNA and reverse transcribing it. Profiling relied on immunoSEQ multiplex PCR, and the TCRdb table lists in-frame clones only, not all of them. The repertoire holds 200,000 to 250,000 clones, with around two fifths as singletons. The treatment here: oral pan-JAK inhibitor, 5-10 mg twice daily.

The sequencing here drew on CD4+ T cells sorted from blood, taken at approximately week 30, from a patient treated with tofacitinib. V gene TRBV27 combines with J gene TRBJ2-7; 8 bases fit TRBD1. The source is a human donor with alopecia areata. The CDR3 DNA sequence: TGTGCCAGCAGTCCTCAGGCAGGGGGCTTCTACGAGCAGTACTTC. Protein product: CASSPQAGGFYEQYF.